The entry below describes one T cell receptor beta chain. The sample has other DNA sequences that encode this CDR3 too. This record comes from a study of blood T cell repertoires in COVID-19. About the research overall: COVID-19 samples collected from the United States, Italy and Spain covered acute and convalescent phases. PBMCs, B-cell-depleted T cells, or T cells were the source of the cDNA or gDNA that made up the material.

Cohort allocation depended upon clinical history that participants reported. Profiling relied on immunoSEQ multiplex PCR, and the TCRdb table lists in-frame clones only, not all of them. The table includes around 300,000 clones, more than 75% detected once. The germline V and J ends were trimmed by 4 bases and 4 bases, with 8 bases remaining between them. The CDR3 has 13 amino acids. Germline CDR1 SGHTA, CDR2 FQGNSA. Input material: PBMCs or T cells enriched from blood (not recorded which). The TCR sequence derives from a woman in her twenties or thirties who had recovered from COVID-19. The chain combines TRBV7-2 with TRBJ1-5; D call uncertain. CDR3 in amino acids: CASSSGYNQPQHF. The CDR3 nucleotides read TGTGCCAGCAGCTCGGGTTATAATCAGCCCCAGCATTTT.